Listed below are T cell receptor beta chains from one sample, sequenced in a study of shared clonotypes between healthy human individuals. TCRdb's copy holds only in-frame clones and misses some; the assay was immunoSEQ multiplex PCR. The sample holds roughly 96,000 clones, less than 60% seen once. Material for sequencing was PBMCs. Receptors were obtained from a woman aged 40 to 55 in good health. Some clones in this sample may be carry-over from other donors' samples. CDR3s include the opening cysteine and the closing phenylalanine or tryptophan.

TRBV18 | CASSPAGEQYF
TRBV6-6 | CASRVENYGYTF
TRBV27 | CASSPTLLDPYNEQFF
TRBV29-1 | CSVTGTAVTEQFF
TRBV7-9 | CASSPDSNYGYTF
TRBV18 | CASSQGASYEQYF
TRBV30 | CAWSVVSMNTEAFF
TRBV28 | CASSLGHTAFF
TRBV7-9 | CASSFGSSTDTQYF
TRBV29-1 | CSVEGTEQETQYF
TRBV10-3 | CAISEERPYEQYF
TRBV19 | CASSISENQPQHF
TRBV7-9 | CASSLGRTVGYTF
TRBV7-2 | CASTQDRPAPTGELFF
TRBV4-1 | CASSPKGGNGGEKLFF
TRBV7-8 | CASSHGGGEQYF
TRBV9 | CASSVEGPVAGELFF
TRBV6-1 | CASSGRNQPQHF
TRBV5-4 | CASSADGLYGYTF
TRBV30 | CAWSPGGGYEQYF
TRBV11-2 | CASSLGPTYEQYF
TRBV7-2 | CASSLAGGPTDTQYF
TRBV28 | CASTPEGRGNSPLHF
TRBV30 | CAWSVGPLEEKLFF
TRBV18 | CASSPDSGAYEQYF
TRBV2 | CASRVRGEVHGYTF
TRBV6-1 | CASSADAGGVYEQYF
TRBV28 | CASSPANTGGEQYF
TRBV9 | CASSVGGQGYHEQFF
TRBV10-2 | CASSRQINTEAFF
TRBV18 | CASSQGQGVTEAFF
TRBV28 | CASSLSIVEQPYGYTF
TRBV9 | CASSLAGGLQETQYF
TRBV29-1 | CSVEGIATEAFF
TRBV13 | CASSKAAGENSPLHF
TRBV30 | CAWGGSGGGQPQHF
TRBV7-9 | CASSFAGITDTQYF
TRBV7-9 | CASSPRDTNYEQYF
TRBV7-9 | CASSVLDQPQHF
TRBV2 | CASSEQEGATEAFF
TRBV28 | CASSPGTGRYGYTF
TRBV7-2 | CASSANRDGGYTF
TRBV2 | CASSVSGEQYF
TRBV5-1 | CASSTGLAGASNEQFF
TRBV18 | CASSLQGQETQYF
TRBV5-1 | CASSLGLLAGELFF
TRBV25-1 | CASRTSGRYEQYF
TRBV25-1 | CASSGPLENSYEQYF
TRBV18 | CASSLTGAIREQYF
TRBV7-2 | CASSSRQGLIQYF
TRBV6-1 | CASSEVISEQYF
TRBV28 | CASSPPHRDLYNSPLHF
TRBV2 | CAGLAPNEQFF
TRBV5-1 | CASSTDRGVRGYTF
TRBV7-8 | CASSLVSSGSYEQYF
TRBV30 | CAWSYIGTGLSNEQFF
TRBV5-1 | CASSSSQGGGTQYF
TRBV6-1 | CASSDVTSGSYEQYF